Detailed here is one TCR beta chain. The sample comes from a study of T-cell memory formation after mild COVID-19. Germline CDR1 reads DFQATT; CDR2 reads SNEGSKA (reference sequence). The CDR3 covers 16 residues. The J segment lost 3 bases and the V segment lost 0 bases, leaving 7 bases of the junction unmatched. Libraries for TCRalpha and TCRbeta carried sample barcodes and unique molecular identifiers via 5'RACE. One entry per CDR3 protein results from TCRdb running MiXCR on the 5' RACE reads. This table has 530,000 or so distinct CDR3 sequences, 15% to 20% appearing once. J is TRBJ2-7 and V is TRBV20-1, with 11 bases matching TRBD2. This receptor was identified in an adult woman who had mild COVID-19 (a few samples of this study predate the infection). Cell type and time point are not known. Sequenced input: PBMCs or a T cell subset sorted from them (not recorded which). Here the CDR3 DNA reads TGCAGTGCTAGAGAAACTAGCGGGGGCGATAACTACGAGCAGTACTTC. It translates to CSARETSGGDNYEQYF.